This section outlines one T cell receptor beta chain sequence together with its context. Its cognate antigen is unknown. The PCR made use of 60 Vbeta and 13 Jbeta primers. Data came from immunoSEQ multiplex PCR; TCRdb stores just in-frame clones and leaves some out. The listing contains about 150,000 clones. This CDR3 spans 15 amino acids. V lost 0 bases, J lost 4 bases, and 10 bases lay in between. The germline gives CDR1 LNHNV, CDR2 YYDKDF (reference sequence). This entry comes from a study of cytomegalovirus exposure and HLA in healthy donors. Regarding the study as a whole: In a later analysis, across HLA loci, associated TCR counts were highest for DRB1, lowest for HLA-C. Rare TCR sequences predominated, though certain public TCRs were found in many donors.

This sequence originates from a man in his thirties or forties in good health and CMV-seronegative. The V gene is TRBV15, the J gene TRBJ1-3, with TRBD1 as a possible D gene (5 bases). Sequenced sample: PBMCs. The CDR3 sequence: CATSRDRPGGNTIYF. CDR3 bases: TGTGCCACCAGCAGAGATCGTCCAGGGGGAAACACCATATATTTT.